These 30 T cell receptor beta chains were all obtained from the same sample, sequenced in a study of human T cells and chemical hapten exposure. TCRdb reprocessed the RACE reads via MiXCR and lists one record per CDR3 protein. The table has 180,000 or so distinct CDR3 sequences, around 24% seen once; the top ten hold approximately 6.7%. Time point in this sample: patch test 1, 2 weeks after DPC sensitization. Treatment noted: therapeutic diphenylcyclopropenone sensitization with weekly scalp DPC. Sequenced material: whole blood, taken in connection with sensitization to the hapten diphenylcyclopropenone (DPC). The receptors derive from a woman aged 45-65 years with alopecia areata. Some clones in this sample may be carry-over from other donors' samples.

This clonotype was recorded a few times. This chain joins TRBV9 and TRBJ1-3; D unresolved. Germline CDR1 SGDLS, CDR2 YYNGEE. V was trimmed by 0 bases and J by 0 bases, leaving 4 bases between them. The CDR3 has 14 residues. The CDR3 DNA sequence: TGTGCCAGCAGCGTAGACGGCTCTGGAAACACCATATATTTT. This codes for CASSVDGSGNTIYF.

The rearrangement uses TRBV12-3 or TRBV12-4 and TRBJ2-5; 13 nucleotides agree with TRBD2. This CDR3 has 14 residues. Trimming cost V 5 bases and J 9 bases; bases outside gene matches: 6. The CDR3 region is CASSMGLAGRAQYF. The CDR3 DNA follows: TGTGCCAGCAGTATGGGACTAGCGGGAAGGGCCCAGTACTTC.

This clonotype was seen a few times. The J gene is TRBJ2-2, the V gene TRBV20-1; D possibly corresponds to TRBD1 (6 bases). The V and J ends lost 2 bases and 6 bases respectively, with 7 bases between them. The CDR3 loop spans 12 amino acids. Germline lookup yields CDR1 DFQATT and CDR2 SNEGSKA (reference sequence). The CDR3: CSARSGAGELFF. In DNA, the CDR3 is TGCAGTGCTAGATCAGGGGCCGGGGAGCTGTTTTTT.

This clonotype has only a few counts. The chain has TRBV4-1 and TRBJ2-1, with D perhaps TRBD1 (6 bases). CDR3 size: 18 residues. Trimming removed 0 bases from V and 0 bases from J, with 15 bases in between. The V gene's germline CDR1 is MGHRA and CDR2 YSYEKL. The CDR3 region is CASSQDVRGTSSYNEQFF. The CDR3 coding sequence is TGCGCCAGCAGCCAAGATGTAAGGGGGACCAGCTCCTACAATGAGCAGTTCTTC.

The table lists this clonotype with a few counts. V is TRBV12-3 or TRBV12-4 and J is TRBJ2-5, with a tentative D call TRBD1 (5 bases). Trimming left V 3 bases short and J 0 bases short, with 8 bases between. The CDR3 sequence is 14 residues long. The CDR3 region is CASSLRTNQETQYF. In nucleotides, the CDR3 is TGTGCCAGCAGTTTGAGGACAAACCAAGAGACCCAGTACTTC.

This clonotype was observed a handful of times. The chain employs TRBV2 and TRBJ2-3; 8 bases line up with TRBD2. J gave up 5 bases and V 7 bases, and 8 bases lay outside the gene matches. CDR1 and CDR2 from the germline V gene are SNHLY and FYNNEI. This CDR3 contains 14 residues. The CDR3 sequence is CASMGLGFGDTQYF. Here the CDR3 DNA reads TGTGCCAGCATGGGACTAGGTTTCGGAGATACGCAGTATTTT.

The chain is built from TRBV25-1 and TRBJ1-2, with a tentative D call TRBD1 (6 bases). V was pared by 8 bases and J by 4 bases, with 14 bases between. This CDR3 is 13 amino acids long. The germline V gene encodes CDR1 MGHDK and CDR2 SYGVNS. This CDR3 is CASLEDSSYGYTF. The CDR3, as DNA: TGTGCCAGCTTGGAGGACAGTAGCTATGGCTACACCTTC.

The rearrangement uses TRBV29-1 and TRBJ1-2; no clear D. Germline lookup yields CDR1 SQVTM and CDR2 ANQGSEA. This CDR3 has 8 residues. Trimming cost V 2 bases and J 9 bases, with 1 base left between them. The CDR3 nucleotides are TGCAGCGTTGAAAGCTACACCTTC. It codes for CSVESYTF.

The V and J genes are TRBV10-2 and TRBJ2-1; no clear D gene. V lost 3 bases and J 9 bases, leaving 6 bases between the germline ends. There are 11 residues in the CDR3. CDR1 and CDR2 (germline): WSHSY, SAAADI. CDR3 in amino acids: CASSDQPEQFF. The CDR3 DNA reads TGCGCCAGCAGTGATCAGCCTGAGCAGTTCTTC.

The chain combines TRBV12-3 or TRBV12-4 with TRBJ1-1; TRBD1 matches 8 bases. V was clipped by 5 bases and J by 3 bases; unmatched bases: 8. The CDR3 runs 15 residues. CDR3 sequence: CASSPRGTGDTEAFF. CDR3 coding DNA: TGTGCCAGCAGTCCTCGGGGGACAGGAGACACTGAAGCTTTCTTT.

A word on this clonotype: One junction end does not reproduce the germline sequence, and a read error may be involved. The J gene is TRBJ2-3, the V gene TRBV7-8; 12 positions match TRBD2. The CDR3 is made up of 20 amino acids. The germline CDR1 and CDR2 sequences are SGHVS and FQNEAQ. The CDR3 loop is CAGSFPAGLAGTASTDTQYF. CDR3 nucleotides: TGTGCCGGCAGTTTCCCCGCGGGACTAGCGGGTACCGCTAGCACAGATACGCAGTATTTT.

The V and J genes are TRBV5-1 and TRBJ2-5, with 8 bases fitting TRBD1. The CDR3 consists of 15 residues. Germline V lookup: CDR1 SGHRS, CDR2 YFSETQ. Unmatched junction bases numbered 5, after V lost 2 bases and J lost 2 bases. CDR3 protein: CASSFAQGVQETQYF. CDR3 coding DNA: TGCGCCAGCAGCTTCGCACAGGGGGTTCAAGAGACCCAGTACTTC.

This clonotype showed up just a few times. This chain connects TRBV6-5 to TRBJ1-2; D unresolved. The CDR3 covers 14 residues. The germline V and J ends were trimmed by 6 bases and 0 bases, with 11 bases remaining between them. Germline V CDR1 and CDR2: MNHEY, SVGAGI. The CDR3 DNA sequence: TGTGCCAGCAGCTCCATACGGGCTAACTATGGCTACACCTTC. Translated: CASSSIRANYGYTF.

J is TRBJ1-6 and V is TRBV27, with 7 bases matching TRBD1. There are 16 residues in the CDR3. The V gene's germline CDR1 is MNHEY and CDR2 SMNVEV (reference sequence). V trimming: 6 bases; J trimming: 10 bases; junction bases outside the gene matches: 15. CDR3 coding DNA: TGTGCCAGCAGACTCAAACCGACAGGGTCAGAATCACCCCTCCACTTT. The encoded protein is CASRLKPTGSESPLHF.

This clonotype was counted between two and nine times. This rearrangement joins TRBV5-1 to TRBJ2-3, with a weak D call TRBD2 (5 bases). Per the germline V gene, CDR1 is SGHRS and CDR2 is YFSETQ. The CDR3 loop spans 13 amino acids. Trimming pared 4 bases from V and 5 bases from J, leaving 11 bases between. The CDR3 is CASSIGGGDTQYF. DNA for the CDR3: TGCGCCAGCAGCATCGGAGGCGGAGATACGCAGTATTTT.

V and J are TRBV15 and TRBJ1-5; TRBD1 matches 7 bases. CDR3 length: 16 residues. Germline CDR1 reads LNHNV; CDR2 reads YYDKDF (reference sequence). The V and J ends lost 1 base and 5 bases, in that order; junction bases with no gene match: 8. The CDR3 sequence: CATSRGNRGAHQPQHF. In nucleotides, the CDR3 is TGTGCCACCAGCAGAGGAAACAGGGGTGCTCATCAGCCCCAGCATTTT.

In its sample, this clonotype was seen a few times. The rearrangement joins TRBV4-1 to TRBJ2-7; D is uncertain. The length of the CDR3 is 15 residues. Germline assignment: CDR1 MGHRA and CDR2 YSYEKL. V lost 0 bases and J lost 4, with 13 bases in between. DNA for the CDR3: TGCGCCAGCAGCCAAGACAGGCTAGAATCGTACGAGCAGTACTTC. It encodes CASSQDRLESYEQYF.

This sequence joins TRBV20-1 and TRBJ2-3; the D gene could be TRBD1 or TRBD2 (5 bases each). V was shortened by 7 bases and J by 1 base, with 15 bases between the two germline ends. The germline gives CDR1 DFQATT, CDR2 SNEGSKA (reference sequence). The CDR3 extends over 14 amino acids. The CDR3: CSGSRDGGTDTQYF. The CDR3 nucleotides read TGCAGTGGTAGCCGGGACGGCGGCACAGATACGCAGTATTTT.

The chain couples TRBV20-1 to TRBJ2-7; 7 nucleotides line up with TRBD1. CDR1 is DFQATT and CDR2 is SNEGSKA in the germline V gene (reference sequence). This CDR3 comprises 12 residues. Losses at the gene ends were 5 bases for V and 1 base for J; bases not matched to a gene: 2. DNA of the CDR3: TGCAGTGCTGAGGGGGCGTCCTACGAGCAGTACTTC. This encodes CSAEGASYEQYF.

This clonotype was detected a few times. V gene TRBV10-3 combines with J gene TRBJ2-2; D remains unclear. Between the trimmed V and J ends, which lost 3 bases and 6 bases, there was a span of 5 bases. This CDR3 has 12 amino acids. Germline assignment: CDR1 ENHRY and CDR2 SYGVKD. CDR3 sequence (DNA): TGTGCCATCAGTGATTTGGCCGGGGAGCTGTTTTTT. It specifies CAISDLAGELFF.

A few counts support this clonotype. The chain links TRBV12-3 or TRBV12-4 to TRBJ2-1; tentatively, D is TRBD2 (6 bases). The CDR3 covers 13 residues. V gave up 7 bases and J gave up 8 bases, with 15 bases separating them. The DNA of the CDR3 is TGTGCCAGCAACGTCGTGGGAGGCCATGAGCAGTTCTTC. Translating gives CASNVVGGHEQFF.

The gene calls are TRBV7-2 and TRBJ2-3; D not resolved. Per germline, CDR1 SGHTA and CDR2 FQGNSA. V lost 3 bases and J lost 4, with 5 bases in between. The CDR3 has 12 amino acids. CDR3 amino acids: CASSFRSDTQYF. CDR3 sequence (DNA): TGTGCCAGCAGCTTCAGATCAGATACGCAGTATTTT.

Many counts were recorded for this clonotype. This chain connects TRBV29-1 to TRBJ2-1, with 14 nucleotides matching TRBD2. After removal of 6 bases from V and 8 bases from J, the junction contained 6 bases not matched to a gene. CDR1 is SQVTM, CDR2 ANQGSEA, per germline. The CDR3 contains 14 residues. This CDR3 is CSVRTSGRLDEQFF. The CDR3 DNA follows: TGCAGCGTGAGGACTAGCGGGAGGTTGGATGAGCAGTTCTTC.

The rearrangement uses TRBV20-1 and TRBJ2-7; 7 bases align to TRBD2. V lost 5 bases and J lost 2; bases outside the gene matches: 9. Germline CDR1 is DFQATT and CDR2 is SNEGSKA (reference sequence). The CDR3 runs 14 residues. The CDR3 is CSAGGTGGAYEQYF. CDR3 in DNA: TGCAGTGCTGGAGGGACGGGGGGTGCCTACGAGCAGTACTTC.

This chain links TRBV29-1 with TRBJ2-3; possibly TRBD2 for D (5 bases). The CDR3 spans 11 residues. The germline CDR1 and CDR2 sequences are SQVTM and ANQGSEA. Trimming cost V 7 bases and J 2 bases, with 7 bases left between them. This CDR3 reads CSADYTDTQYF. Here the CDR3 DNA reads TGCAGCGCAGACTACACAGATACGCAGTATTTT.

The V and J genes are TRBV3-1 and TRBJ2-3; D is unresolved. V dropped 8 bases and J dropped 0 bases, with 3 bases sitting between them. The CDR3 is 11 amino acids. Per germline, CDR1 LGHDT and CDR2 YNNKEL (reference sequence). The CDR3 sequence is CASGSTDTQYF. The CDR3 coding sequence is TGTGCCAGCGGAAGCACAGATACGCAGTATTTT.

The chain employs TRBV5-6 and TRBJ2-7, with 9 bases fitting TRBD1. CDR1 is SGHDT and CDR2 is YYEEEE in the germline V gene. This CDR3 is 13 amino acids long. V shed 5 bases and J 9 bases; nucleotides not matched to a gene: 9. CDR3 bases: TGTGCCAGCAGTCGGACAGGGGAAGCGAGGCAGTACTTC. Protein product: CASSRTGEARQYF.

The rearrangement joins TRBV20-1 to TRBJ1-2; D unclear. The ends were cut back, 3 bases at V and 3 bases at J, with 8 bases in the middle. The CDR3 sequence is 12 residues long. Germline V gene lookup returns CDR1 DFQATT and CDR2 SNEGSKA (reference sequence). The CDR3: CSARGLDYGYTF. The DNA for the CDR3 is TGCAGTGCTAGGGGATTGGACTATGGCTACACCTTC.

The chain recombines TRBV6-5 with TRBJ2-5, with a tentative D call TRBD1 (6 bases). CDR1 is MNHEY and CDR2 is SVGAGI in the germline V gene. V dropped 2 bases and J dropped 13 bases, with 14 bases sitting between them. CDR3 size: 12 residues. The CDR3 nucleotides read TGTGCCAGCAGTTACCGCAGGGGCCCATGGTACTTC. It encodes CASSYRRGPWYF.

The chain uses TRBV10-3 and TRBJ2-3; 7 positions match TRBD2. Germline CDR1 ENHRY, CDR2 SYGVKD. The trim removed 2 bases at V and 3 bases at J, leaving 8 bases unmatched. The length of the CDR3 is 16 residues. In DNA, the CDR3 is TGTGCCATCAGTGAGATGGGAAGCGGGACGACAGATACGCAGTATTTT. Its protein product is CAISEMGSGTTDTQYF.